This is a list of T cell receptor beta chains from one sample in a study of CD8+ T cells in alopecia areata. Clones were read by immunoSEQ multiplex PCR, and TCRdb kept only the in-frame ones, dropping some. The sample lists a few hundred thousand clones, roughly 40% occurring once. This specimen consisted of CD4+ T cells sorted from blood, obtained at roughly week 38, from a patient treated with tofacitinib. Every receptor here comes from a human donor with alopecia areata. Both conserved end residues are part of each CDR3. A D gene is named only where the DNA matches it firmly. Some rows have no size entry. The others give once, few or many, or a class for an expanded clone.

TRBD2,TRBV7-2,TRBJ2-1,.,TGTGCCAGCAGCTTATTCGGCGGGAGGGCCTACAATGAGCAGTTCTTC,CASSLFGGRAYNEQFF
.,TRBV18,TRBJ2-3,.,TGTGCCAGCTCACCCTCAGTGACTGGTGATACGCAGTATTTT,CASSPSVTGDTQYF
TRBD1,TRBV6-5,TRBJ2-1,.,TGTGCCAGCCAGGGACAGGGAGGTGCCTTTGAGCAGTTCTTC,CASQGQGGAFEQFF
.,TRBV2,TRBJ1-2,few,TGTGCCAGCAGTGACCCCCGCGGGTCCTATGGCTACACCTTC,CASSDPRGSYGYTF
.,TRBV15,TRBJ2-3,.,TGTGCCACCAGCAGAGGGGGGACGTCGGGAGCTGAAGATACGCAGTATTTT,CATSRGGTSGAEDTQYF
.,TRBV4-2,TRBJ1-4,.,TGTGCCAGCACCCCGGACCGATTAGCAACTAATGAAAAACTGTTTTTT,CASTPDRLATNEKLFF
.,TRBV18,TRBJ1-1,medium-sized,TGTGCCAGCTCACCACTGGCAGAGAACACTGAAGCTTTCTTT,CASSPLAENTEAFF
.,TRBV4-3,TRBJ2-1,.,TGCGCCAGCAGCCCCAGTGCGGGCCGCAACAATGAGCAGTTCTTC,CASSPSAGRNNEQFF
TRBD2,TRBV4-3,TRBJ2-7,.,TGCGCCAGCAGCTCCGGGACTAGCGGGAGCGGCGAGCAGTACTTC,CASSSGTSGSGEQYF
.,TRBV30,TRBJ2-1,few,.,CAWSVGSGNNEFF
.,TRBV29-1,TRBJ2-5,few,TGCAGTGCCGGGTCGGGACAAGAGACCCAGTACTTC,CSAGSGQETQYF
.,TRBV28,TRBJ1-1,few,TGTGCCAGCAGTTTGATAGGGGTGAACACTGAAGCTTTCTTT,CASSLIGVNTEAFF
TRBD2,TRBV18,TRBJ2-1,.,TGTGCCAGCTCACCACGTGGGACTAGCGACAATGAGCAGTTCTTC,CASSPRGTSDNEQFF
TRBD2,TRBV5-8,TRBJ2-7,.,TGTGCCAGCAGCCCTATGCTAGCGGGCATCATCTACGAGCAGTACTTC,CASSPMLAGIIYEQYF
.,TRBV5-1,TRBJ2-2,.,TGCGCCAGCAGCTTGGTCCCCACCGGGGAGCTGTTTTTT,CASSLVPTGELFF
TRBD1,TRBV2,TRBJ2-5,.,TGTGCCAGCAGTCCCAGGACAGGGTGGCAAGAGACCCAGTACTTC,CASSPRTGWQETQYF
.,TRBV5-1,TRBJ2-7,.,TGCGCCAGCAGCTTGGAGGGGACCCATCCCGCCTACGAGCAGTACTTC,CASSLEGTHPAYEQYF
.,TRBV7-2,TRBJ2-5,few,TGTGCCAGCAGCCTTGGCCTGGGAGAGACCCAGTACTTC,CASSLGLGETQYF
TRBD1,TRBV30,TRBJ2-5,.,TGTGCCTCCGAATGGACAGGGAAGAGGGAGCAGTACTTC,CASEWTGKREQYF
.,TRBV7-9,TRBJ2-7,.,TGTGCCAGCAGCTTAGAAGGTGCGACAGGCGCCTACGAGCAGTACTTC,CASSLEGATGAYEQYF
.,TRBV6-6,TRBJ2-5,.,TGTGCCAGCAGTTACACCTCTGGAAGGATAGAGACCCAGTACTTC,CASSYTSGRIETQYF
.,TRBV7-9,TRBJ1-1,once,TGTGCCAGCAGCTTAGCGGAGGGGAGAACTGAAGCTTTCTTT,CASSLAEGRTEAFF
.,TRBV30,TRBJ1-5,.,TGTGCCTGGAGTAGACAAAGCAATCAGCCCCAGCATTTT,CAWSRQSNQPQHF
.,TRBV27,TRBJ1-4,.,TGTGCCAGCAGTTCTCTGAATGAAAAACTGTTTTTT,CASSSLNEKLFF
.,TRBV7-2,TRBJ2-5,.,TGTGCCAGCAGCTTACAAGGCAGCCAAGAGACCCAGTACTTC,CASSLQGSQETQYF
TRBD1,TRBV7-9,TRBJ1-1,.,TGTGCCAGCAGCTTAGGCTTTGACAGGGCCACTGAAGCTTTCTTT,CASSLGFDRATEAFF
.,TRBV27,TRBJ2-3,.,TGTGCCAGCAGCTCCGGGGCGGGACTCACAGATACGCAGTATTTT,CASSSGAGLTDTQYF
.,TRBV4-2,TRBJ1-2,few,TGTGCCAGCAGCCAAGGAGGGACACCTACTAACTATGGCTACACCTTC,CASSQGGTPTNYGYTF
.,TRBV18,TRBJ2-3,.,TGTGCCAGCTCCATCGCGCGGGGCACAGATACGCAGTATTTT,CASSIARGTDTQYF
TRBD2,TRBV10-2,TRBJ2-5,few,TGCGCCAGCAGTCGGACTAGCGGAGAGACCCAGTACTTC,CASSRTSGETQYF
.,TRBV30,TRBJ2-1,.,TGTGCCTGGGGCCGCTCCGGGGGCTCCTACAATGAGCAGTTCTTC,CAWGRSGGSYNEQFF
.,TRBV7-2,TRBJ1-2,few,TGTGCCAGCAGCTTAGATCGCATCCATGGCTACACCTTC,CASSLDRIHGYTF
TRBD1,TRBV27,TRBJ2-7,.,TGTGCCAGCGCTAACAGGGGGTCCGAGCAGTACTTC,CASANRGSEQYF
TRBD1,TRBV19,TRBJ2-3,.,TGTGCCAGTAGTATGAACGGCGCCGGGACAGGGGGCGAGGGAGATACGCAGTATTTT,CASSMNGAGTGGEGDTQYF
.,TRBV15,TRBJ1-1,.,TGTGCCACCAGCAGAGAGGACAGGAACACTGAAGCTTTCTTT,CATSREDRNTEAFF
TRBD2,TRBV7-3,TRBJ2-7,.,TGTGCCAGCAGCTTAAGGCCTAGCGGAGCCTACGAGCAGTACTTC,CASSLRPSGAYEQYF
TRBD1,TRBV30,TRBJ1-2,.,TGTGCCTGGAATACCCCGGACAGGGGATTTGGCGGCTACACCTTC,CAWNTPDRGFGGYTF
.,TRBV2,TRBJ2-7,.,TGTGCCAGCAGTGCTAGTCGCGCCGAGCAGTACTTC,CASSASRAEQYF
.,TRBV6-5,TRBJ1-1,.,TGTGCCAGCAGTTACTCTACAGGACTTGAAGCTTTCTTT,CASSYSTGLEAFF
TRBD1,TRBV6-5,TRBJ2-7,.,TGTGCCAGCAGTTACTCGAGCCGCAGGGGGTCCTACGAGCAGTACTTC,CASSYSSRRGSYEQYF
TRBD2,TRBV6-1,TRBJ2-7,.,TGTGCCAGCAGTGAGGGGACTACGGGTCTCTTC,CASSEGTTGLF
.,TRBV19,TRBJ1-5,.,TGTGCCAGTAGTATCCCCGGGTCAGCAAGTAATCAGCCCCAGCATTTT,CASSIPGSASNQPQHF
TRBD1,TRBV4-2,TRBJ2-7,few,TGTGCCAGCAGCCCGCCGGGACAGAACTCCTACGAGCAGTACTTC,CASSPPGQNSYEQYF